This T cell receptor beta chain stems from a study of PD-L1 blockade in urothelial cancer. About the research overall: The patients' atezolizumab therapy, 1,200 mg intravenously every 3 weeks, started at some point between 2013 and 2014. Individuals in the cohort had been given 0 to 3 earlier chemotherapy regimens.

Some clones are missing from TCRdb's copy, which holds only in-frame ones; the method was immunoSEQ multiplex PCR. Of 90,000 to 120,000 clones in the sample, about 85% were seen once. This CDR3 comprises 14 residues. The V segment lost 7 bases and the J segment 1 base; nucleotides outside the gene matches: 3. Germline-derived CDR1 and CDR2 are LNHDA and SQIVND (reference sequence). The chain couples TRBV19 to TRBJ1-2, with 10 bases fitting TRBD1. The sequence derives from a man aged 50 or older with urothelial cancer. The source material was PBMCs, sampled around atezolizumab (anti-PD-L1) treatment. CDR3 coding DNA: TGTGCCAGTACCGACAGGGGGCGTAACTATGGCTACACCTTC. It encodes CASTDRGRNYGYTF.